One sample yielded the 4 T cell receptor beta chains listed below, sequenced in a study of blood T cells in healthy people across ages. Sample-barcoded 5' priming and a J-beta primer mix drove a second PCR of about 6 to 12 cycles. TCRdb recomputed calls from the 5' RACE reads with MiXCR, one row per CDR3 protein. The profile shows under 1,100,000 distinct CDR3 sequences, about 23% of them singletons. Separately, the same data were catalogued under a study of T cells of mothers and their children.

The sequencing input was blood. These receptors were obtained from a girl aged 2-10 years in good health.

In its sample, this clonotype was seen a few times. V usage is TRBV6-5 and J usage is TRBJ1-1; D not certain. The germline V gene has CDR1 MNHEY and CDR2 SVGAGI. CDR3 size: 15 residues. The ends were cut back, 0 bases at V and 3 bases at J, with 11 bases in the middle. The CDR3 reads CASSYSVRRYTEAFF. CDR3 DNA: TGTGCCAGCAGTTACTCAGTCCGCAGGTACACTGAAGCTTTCTTT.

A few counts support this clonotype. The chain has TRBV29-1 and TRBJ2-5; D remains ambiguous. The CDR3 covers 13 residues. Trimming cost V 5 bases and J 1 base, with 11 bases left between them. Germline values: CDR1 SQVTM, CDR2 ANQGSEA. CDR3 sequence reads: CSVRESAQETQYF. As DNA, the CDR3 is TGCAGCGTTCGAGAGAGCGCCCAAGAGACCCAGTACTTC.

The chain combines TRBV27 with TRBJ1-2; D remains ambiguous. The V end was cut by 7 bases, the J end by 0 bases, with 12 bases between. Germline V CDR1 and CDR2: MNHEY, SMNVEV (reference sequence). This CDR3 region has 14 residues. DNA of the CDR3: TGTGCCAGCATGAGTCTACAAGCTAACTATGGCTACACCTTC. It codes for CASMSLQANYGYTF.

This clonotype was seen at least ten times. The gene calls are TRBV7-2 and TRBJ1-1; the D is unclear. The germline CDR1 and CDR2 sequences are SGHTA and FQGNSA. Trimming removed 6 bases from V and 5 bases from J, with 10 bases in between. This CDR3 region has 12 residues. The CDR3 nucleotides are TGTGCCAGCAGTTTCGGGCAGACTGAAGCTTTCTTT. This gives the protein CASSFGQTEAFF.